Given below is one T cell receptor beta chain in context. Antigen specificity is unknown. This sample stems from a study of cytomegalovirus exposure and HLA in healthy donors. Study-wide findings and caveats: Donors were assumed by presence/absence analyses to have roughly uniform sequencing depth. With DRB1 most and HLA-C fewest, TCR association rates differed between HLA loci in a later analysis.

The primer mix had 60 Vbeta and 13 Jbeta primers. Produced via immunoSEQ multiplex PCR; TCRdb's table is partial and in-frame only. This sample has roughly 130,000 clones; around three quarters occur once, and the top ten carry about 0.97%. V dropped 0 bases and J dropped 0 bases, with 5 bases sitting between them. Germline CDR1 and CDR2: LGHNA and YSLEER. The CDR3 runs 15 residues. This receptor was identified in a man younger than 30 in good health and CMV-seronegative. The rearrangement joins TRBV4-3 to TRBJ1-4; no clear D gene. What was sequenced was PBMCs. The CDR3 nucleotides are TGCGCCAGCAGCCAAGACGTTGCAACTAATGAAAAACTGTTTTTT. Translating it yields CASSQDVATNEKLFF.